A selection of T cell receptor beta chains follows, all from one sample in a study of T cell responses to AZD1222 COVID-19 vaccine. Profiling relied on immunoSEQ multiplex PCR, and the TCRdb table lists in-frame clones only, not all of them. Altogether approximately 150,000 clones are present, about 92% being singletons, with the ten largest covering more than 0.85%. The material sequenced was peripheral blood, taken on day 0 of MenACWY control vaccination. The source of these receptors is an adult in good health. Both conserved end residues are trimmed from each CDR3. Clone size is stated in some rows and not others, as once, few, many or a class when expanded.

abundance,j_gene,v_gene,CDR3aa
NA,TRBJ1-3,TRBV28,ASSFGGNSGNTIY
NA,TRBJ2-7,TRBV19,ASSRTSGRFYEQY
NA,TRBJ2-7,TRBV18,ASSPRDRGSYEQY
NA,TRBJ2-3,TRBV10-3,AIGTSGGTDTQY
NA,TRBJ1-2,TRBV29-1,SVDYRGRIPNYGYT
NA,TRBJ1-1,TRBV7-9,ASSLTGINTEAF
NA,TRBJ2-1,TRBV6-5,ASSPGTSGGNEQF
NA,TRBJ1-3,TRBV5-6,ASSLDSFSGNTIY
NA,TRBJ1-2,TRBV21-1,ASSKGQGNYGYT
NA,TRBJ1-4,TRBV6-1,ASSAGTGGANEKLF
NA,TRBJ2-3,TRBV20-1,SASVAGLADTQY
once,TRBJ2-7,TRBV2,ASSVRTGGNEQY
NA,TRBJ1-4,TRBV28,ASSLTGFIEKLF
NA,TRBJ1-5,TRBV4-1,ASSQGQWGRQPQH